This TCR beta chain was recorded in a study of T cell repertoires in cytomegalovirus infection. Study-wide context: HLA-C-restricted CMV epitopes, recently identified, and well-studied HLA-B-restricted ones were used by the study. Carrying CMV and the relevant HLA type showed in public TCR beta signatures. Study-wide results and limits: Within the response measured ex vivo, HLA-C-restricted CMV-specific TCR beta clonotypes were dominant. Public TCR beta family frequency separated CMV-and-HLA carriers, including in an independent cohort.

Many counts were recorded for this clonotype. The antigen is undetermined. TCRdb processed the reads anew with MiXCR; each CDR3 protein has one entry. This repertoire shows 550,000 to 850,000 distinct CDR3 sequences, around 32% found once; its top ten account for about 18%. Source: cultured PBMCs, taken from culture after CMV antigen stimulation. The clonotype was recovered from a human donor in good health (CMV status not recorded). Some clones in this sample may be carry-over from other donors' samples.

CDR3 sequence: CASSLRDRGDSPLHF. CDR3 DNA sequence: TGTGCCAGCAGTCTTAGGGACAGGGGTGATTCACCCCTCCACTTT. V gene TRBV27 combines with J gene TRBJ1-6, with 10 bases aligning to TRBD1. The CDR3 contains 15 residues. V shed 5 bases and J 8 bases; nucleotides not matched to a gene: 6. CDR1 is MNHEY and CDR2 is SMNVEV in the germline V gene (reference sequence).